This T cell receptor (beta chain) was recorded in a study of identical twins. General study points: Models, which agreed with sharing between unrelated individuals, nonetheless underestimated the out-of-frame TCR alpha sharing seen in monozygotic twins. Analyses of zero insertions could be partly confounded by invariant MAIT and iNKT cells.

The sample holds a few counts of this clonotype. The target antigen is unknown. Each CDR3 protein gets one entry after TCRdb re-called the 5' RACE reads with MiXCR. The table shows 240,000 or so distinct CDR3 sequences, with approximately 11% occurring only once. These same records also appear under a second study, on yellow fever vaccine responses in identical twins.

The source material was memory (CD45RO+) T cells sorted from blood. The TCR originated in a woman aged 18 to 35 in good health.

The CDR3 here is CASSFPWGETQYF. The CDR3 coding sequence is TGTGCCAGCAGCTTTCCATGGGGAGAGACCCAGTACTTC. The chain carries TRBV7-8 and TRBJ2-5; D not certain. The CDR3 loop spans 13 amino acids. The V gene lost 3 bases and the J gene lost 4 bases, with 9 bases spanning the gap. Germline V gene data show CDR1 as SGHVS and CDR2 as FQNEAQ.